The clone carrying this TCR beta chain has just a few counts. Its antigen is still unknown. Germline V gives CDR1 KGHDR, CDR2 SFDVKD. CDR3 size: 15 residues. V shed 2 bases and J 8 bases; nucleotides not matched to a gene: 5. The sample originates from a study of T cell repertoires in cytomegalovirus infection. Study summary: Based on public TCR beta signatures, there were indications of CMV infection and of a matching HLA type.

MiXCR, applied by TCRdb to the reads, yields one record per CDR3 protein. In the table there are 80,000 or so distinct CDR3 sequences, about 24% of which are singletons. This chain joins TRBV24-1 and TRBJ2-2; 9 nucleotides match TRBD1. The sequence came from a human donor in good health (CMV status not recorded). Some clones in this sample may be carry-over from other donors' samples. The input for sequencing was CD8+ T cells from cultured PBMCs, taken from culture after CMV antigen stimulation. CDR3 residues: CATSDSDRGKGELFF. As DNA, the CDR3 is TGTGCCACCAGTGATTCGGACAGGGGCAAGGGGGAGCTGTTTTTT.